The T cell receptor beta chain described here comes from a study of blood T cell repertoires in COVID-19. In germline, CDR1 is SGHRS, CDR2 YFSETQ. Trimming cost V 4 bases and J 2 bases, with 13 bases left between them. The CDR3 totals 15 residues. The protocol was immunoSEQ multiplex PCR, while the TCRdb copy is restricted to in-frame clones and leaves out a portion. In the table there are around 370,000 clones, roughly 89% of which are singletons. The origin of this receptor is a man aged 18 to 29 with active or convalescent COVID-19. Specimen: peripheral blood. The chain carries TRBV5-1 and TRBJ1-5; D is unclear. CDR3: CASSVSGLGNQPQHF. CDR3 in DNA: TGCGCCAGCAGCGTCTCCGGACTAGGCAATCAGCCCCAGCATTTT.